One and the same sample provided the 14 T cell receptor beta chains below, sequenced in a study of cytomegalovirus exposure and HLA in healthy donors. Amplification used 60 Vbeta primers and 13 Jbeta primers. Profiling relied on immunoSEQ multiplex PCR, and the TCRdb table lists in-frame clones only, not all of them. The top ten hold around 3.1% of the sample, which has about 130,000 clones, approximately 80% seen once. Sequencing used PBMCs. The source of these receptors is a middle-aged man in good health and CMV-seronegative.

This clone was observed once. The gene calls are TRBV30 and TRBJ1-2, with D hard to call. In germline, CDR1 is GTSNPN, CDR2 SVGIG (reference sequence). The CDR3 spans 11 residues. V was shortened by 0 bases and J by 8 bases, with 7 bases between the two germline ends. CDR3 in DNA: TGTGCCTGGAGTGTACTCTCAGGCTACACCTTC. Translating gives CAWSVLSGYTF.

This chain uses TRBV6-5 with TRBJ1-1; D perhaps matches TRBD1 (5 bases). Per germline, CDR1 MNHEY and CDR2 SVGAGI. The V end was cut by 5 bases, the J end by 3 bases, with 10 bases between. CDR3 size: 13 residues. The CDR3 DNA sequence: TGTGCCAGCAGTCGGACACGAGACACTGAAGCTTTCTTT. It yields the protein CASSRTRDTEAFF.

The chain uses TRBV10-3 and TRBJ2-3, with 7 bases matching TRBD2. V was clipped by 11 bases and J by 6 bases; unmatched bases: 14. CDR3 size: 14 residues. Germline CDR1 is ENHRY and CDR2 is SYGVKD. The DNA of the CDR3 is TGTGCCGTCTCACCGGGACTATACGTGGATACGCAGTATTTT. Translation: CAVSPGLYVDTQYF.

This chain uses TRBV6-6 with TRBJ2-7, with unresolved D. The CDR3 consists of 16 residues. V gave up 2 bases and J gave up 0 bases, with 14 bases separating them. Germline V gene data show CDR1 as MNHNY and CDR2 as SVGAGI (reference sequence). Here the CDR3 DNA reads TGTGCCAGCAGTTACGCCCCCAGCGCACACTCCTACGAGCAGTACTTC. It yields the protein CASSYAPSAHSYEQYF.

This clone has a single count. The rearrangement joins TRBV6-5 to TRBJ2-3; possibly TRBD2 for D (6 bases). CDR3 size: 15 residues. Trimming left V 3 bases short and J 1 base short, with 11 bases between. The germline V gene encodes CDR1 MNHEY and CDR2 SVGAGI. CDR3 residues: CASSYSGTGTDTQYF. CDR3 DNA sequence: TGTGCCAGCAGTTATTCAGGGACTGGCACAGATACGCAGTATTTT.

This clone was seen just once. This chain connects TRBV7-2 to TRBJ2-1; 8 bases match TRBD2. Germline V gene data show CDR1 as SGHTA and CDR2 as FQGNSA. The trim removed 5 bases at V and 6 bases at J, leaving 6 bases unmatched. The CDR3 sequence is 14 residues long. CDR3 loop: CASSPAGTSNEQFF. The CDR3 DNA sequence: TGTGCCAGCAGCCCCGCCGGGACTAGCAATGAGCAGTTCTTC.

The gene calls are TRBV6-6 and TRBJ2-5, with TRBD2 matching over 7 bases. CDR3 size: 16 residues. CDR1 and CDR2 (germline): MNHNY, SVGAGI (reference sequence). V lost 4 bases to trimming and J lost 5 bases; unmatched junction nucleotides: 13. Here the CDR3 DNA reads TGTGCCAGCAGTTTTCCCCGGACTAGTGTGGTGGAGACCCAGTACTTC. The encoded protein is CASSFPRTSVVETQYF.

This rearrangement joins TRBV4-2 to TRBJ2-2; the D gene is possibly TRBD1 (5 bases). The length of the CDR3 is 16 residues. Per the germline V gene, CDR1 is LGHNA and CDR2 is YNFKEQ. Trimming removed 0 bases from V and 0 bases from J, with 8 bases in between. The CDR3 DNA sequence: TGTGCCAGCAGCCAAGATGCGACAGCGAACACCGGGGAGCTGTTTTTT. It encodes CASSQDATANTGELFF.

The chain carries TRBV5-4 and TRBJ1-5, with D hard to call. V was cut by 2 bases and J by 2 bases, with 17 bases left in between. This CDR3 is 17 amino acids long. Germline CDR1 reads SGHNT; CDR2 reads YYREEE (reference sequence). The CDR3 spells CASSLLGPRQGNQPQHF. In DNA form, the CDR3 reads TGTGCCAGCAGCTTACTAGGTCCGAGGCAGGGCAATCAGCCCCAGCATTTT. Supplemented by reference TRBV5-4 and TRBJ1-5, the full variable domain reads ETGVTQSPTHLIKTRGQQVTLRCSSQSGHNTVSWYQQALGQGPQFIFQYYREEENGRGNFPPRFSGLQFPNYSSELNVNALELDDSALYLCASSLLGPRQGNQPQHFGDGTRLSIL.

CDR3 bases: TGTGCCAGCAGTTTACTGAGTAGGGGCGCGAGCTATGGCTACACCTTC. It codes for CASSLLSRGASYGYTF. V is TRBV28 and J is TRBJ1-2, with D possibly matching TRBD1 (5 bases). V was pared by 2 bases and J by 4 bases, with 17 bases between. CDR1 and CDR2 from the germline V gene are MDHEN and SYDVKM. The CDR3 has 16 amino acids.

The chain joins TRBV10-2 to TRBJ2-1; 7 nucleotides line up with TRBD1. CDR1 and CDR2 from the germline V gene are WSHSY and SAAADI. Losses at the gene ends were 6 bases for V and 4 bases for J; bases not matched to a gene: 9. The CDR3 has 15 amino acids. The CDR3 loop reads CASRRQGEWYNEQFF. For the CDR3, the DNA is TGCGCCAGCAGAAGACAGGGCGAATGGTACAATGAGCAGTTCTTC.

CDR3 sequence: CASSSRGNTEAFF. The CDR3 region has the DNA TGTGCCAGCAGCTCCCGGGGGAACACTGAAGCTTTCTTT. The rearrangement uses TRBV6-5 and TRBJ1-1; the D is unclear. Trimming shortened V by 6 bases and J by 1 base, and 9 bases separated the two germline ends. Germline V lookup: CDR1 MNHEY, CDR2 SVGAGI. The CDR3 has 13 residues.

The CDR3 here is CASSDSERGELFF. In nucleotides, the CDR3 is TGTGCCAGCAGTGACTCGGAGCGGGGGGAGCTGTTTTTT. This chain links TRBV6-4 with TRBJ2-2, with a tentative D call TRBD2 (5 bases). Germline loops: CDR1 MRHNA, CDR2 SNTAGT. This CDR3 is built from 13 residues. Trimming removed 0 bases from V and 8 bases from J, with 7 bases in between.

The CDR3 protein is CASSEQDYGYTF. The CDR3 DNA is TGCGCCAGCAGCGAACAGGACTATGGCTACACCTTC. The rearrangement links TRBV4-3 to TRBJ1-2; tentatively, D is TRBD1 (5 bases). Per the germline V gene, CDR1 is LGHNA and CDR2 is YSLEER. The CDR3 sequence is 12 residues long. Trimming took 5 bases from V and 3 from J, leaving 7 bases between them.